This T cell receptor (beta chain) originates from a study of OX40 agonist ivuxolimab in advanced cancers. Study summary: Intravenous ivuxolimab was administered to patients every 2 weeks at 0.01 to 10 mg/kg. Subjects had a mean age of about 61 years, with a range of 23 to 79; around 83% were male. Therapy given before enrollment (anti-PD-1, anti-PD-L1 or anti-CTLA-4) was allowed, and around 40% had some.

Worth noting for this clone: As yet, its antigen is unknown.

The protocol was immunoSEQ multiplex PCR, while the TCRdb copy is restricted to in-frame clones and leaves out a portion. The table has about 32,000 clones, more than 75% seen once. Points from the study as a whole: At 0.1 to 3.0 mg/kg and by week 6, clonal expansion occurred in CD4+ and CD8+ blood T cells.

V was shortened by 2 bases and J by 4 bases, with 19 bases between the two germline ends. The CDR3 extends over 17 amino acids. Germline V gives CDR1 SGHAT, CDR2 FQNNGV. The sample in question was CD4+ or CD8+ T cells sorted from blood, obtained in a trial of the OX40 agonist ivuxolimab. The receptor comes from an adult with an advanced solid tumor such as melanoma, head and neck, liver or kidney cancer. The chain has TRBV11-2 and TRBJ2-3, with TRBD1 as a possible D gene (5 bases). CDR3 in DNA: TGTGCCAGCAGCTTATATTATAGGGCAGGGTCCCCAGATACGCAGTATTTT. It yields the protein CASSLYYRAGSPDTQYF.